The entry that follows covers one T cell receptor (beta chain) sequence. Antigen specificity is unknown. Primers for the PCR totalled 60 Vbeta and 13 Jbeta. Here immunoSEQ multiplex PCR was the method, and the copy in TCRdb shows in-frame clones only, minus some. The table shows 110,000 to 150,000 clones, with approximately 81% occurring only once. The data originate from a study of cytomegalovirus exposure and HLA in healthy donors. Background on the study: There were fewer than 130 million unique TCR beta sequences, drawn from about 180 million T cells, in an earlier analysis.

Study-level results: A previous analysis found most TCR beta V segments productive roughly 87% or roughly 30% of the time. Clonal expansion, a later analysis showed, was greater in HLA-associated TCR beta chains than in equally common others.

CDR3 length: 15 residues. Trimming cost V 6 bases and J 7 bases; bases outside gene matches: 11. Germline-derived CDR1 and CDR2 are LGHNA and YSLEER. J is TRBJ2-2 and V is TRBV4-3; 7 bases align to TRBD2. Specimen: PBMCs. The receptor comes from a boy aged 2 to 10 in good health and CMV-seronegative. The CDR3 loop reads CASSSWTSFCGELFF. The DNA of the CDR3 is TGCGCCAGCAGTTCTTGGACTAGTTTTTGCGGGGAGCTGTTTTTT.